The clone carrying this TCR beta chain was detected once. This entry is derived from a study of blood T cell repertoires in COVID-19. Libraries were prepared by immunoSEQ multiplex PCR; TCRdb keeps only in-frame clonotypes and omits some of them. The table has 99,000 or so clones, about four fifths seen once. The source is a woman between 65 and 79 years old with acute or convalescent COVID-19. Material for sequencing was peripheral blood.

This chain's CDR3 is CASSDLASLKENTQYF. The CDR3 coding sequence is TGTGCCAGCAGTGATCTAGCCTCTCTGAAGGAAAATACGCAGTATTTT. V usage is TRBV25-1 and J usage is TRBJ2-3, with a weak D call TRBD2 (5 bases). Deletions cut 3 bases from V and 7 bases from J, with 20 bases between. Germline V gene data show CDR1 as MGHDK and CDR2 as SYGVNS. CDR3 length equals 16 residues.